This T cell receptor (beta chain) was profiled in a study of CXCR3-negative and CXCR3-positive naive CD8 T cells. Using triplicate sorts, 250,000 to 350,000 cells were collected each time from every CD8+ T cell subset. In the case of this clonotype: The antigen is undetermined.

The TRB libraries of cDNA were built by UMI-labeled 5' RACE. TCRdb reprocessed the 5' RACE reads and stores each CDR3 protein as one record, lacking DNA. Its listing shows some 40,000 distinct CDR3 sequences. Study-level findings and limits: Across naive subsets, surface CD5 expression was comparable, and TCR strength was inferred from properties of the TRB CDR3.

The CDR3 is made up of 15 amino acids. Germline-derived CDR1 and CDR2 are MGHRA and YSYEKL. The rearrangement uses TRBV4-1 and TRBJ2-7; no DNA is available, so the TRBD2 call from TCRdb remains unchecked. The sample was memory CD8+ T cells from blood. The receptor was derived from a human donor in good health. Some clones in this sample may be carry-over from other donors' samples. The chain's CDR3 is CASSQDPGGAGEQYF.